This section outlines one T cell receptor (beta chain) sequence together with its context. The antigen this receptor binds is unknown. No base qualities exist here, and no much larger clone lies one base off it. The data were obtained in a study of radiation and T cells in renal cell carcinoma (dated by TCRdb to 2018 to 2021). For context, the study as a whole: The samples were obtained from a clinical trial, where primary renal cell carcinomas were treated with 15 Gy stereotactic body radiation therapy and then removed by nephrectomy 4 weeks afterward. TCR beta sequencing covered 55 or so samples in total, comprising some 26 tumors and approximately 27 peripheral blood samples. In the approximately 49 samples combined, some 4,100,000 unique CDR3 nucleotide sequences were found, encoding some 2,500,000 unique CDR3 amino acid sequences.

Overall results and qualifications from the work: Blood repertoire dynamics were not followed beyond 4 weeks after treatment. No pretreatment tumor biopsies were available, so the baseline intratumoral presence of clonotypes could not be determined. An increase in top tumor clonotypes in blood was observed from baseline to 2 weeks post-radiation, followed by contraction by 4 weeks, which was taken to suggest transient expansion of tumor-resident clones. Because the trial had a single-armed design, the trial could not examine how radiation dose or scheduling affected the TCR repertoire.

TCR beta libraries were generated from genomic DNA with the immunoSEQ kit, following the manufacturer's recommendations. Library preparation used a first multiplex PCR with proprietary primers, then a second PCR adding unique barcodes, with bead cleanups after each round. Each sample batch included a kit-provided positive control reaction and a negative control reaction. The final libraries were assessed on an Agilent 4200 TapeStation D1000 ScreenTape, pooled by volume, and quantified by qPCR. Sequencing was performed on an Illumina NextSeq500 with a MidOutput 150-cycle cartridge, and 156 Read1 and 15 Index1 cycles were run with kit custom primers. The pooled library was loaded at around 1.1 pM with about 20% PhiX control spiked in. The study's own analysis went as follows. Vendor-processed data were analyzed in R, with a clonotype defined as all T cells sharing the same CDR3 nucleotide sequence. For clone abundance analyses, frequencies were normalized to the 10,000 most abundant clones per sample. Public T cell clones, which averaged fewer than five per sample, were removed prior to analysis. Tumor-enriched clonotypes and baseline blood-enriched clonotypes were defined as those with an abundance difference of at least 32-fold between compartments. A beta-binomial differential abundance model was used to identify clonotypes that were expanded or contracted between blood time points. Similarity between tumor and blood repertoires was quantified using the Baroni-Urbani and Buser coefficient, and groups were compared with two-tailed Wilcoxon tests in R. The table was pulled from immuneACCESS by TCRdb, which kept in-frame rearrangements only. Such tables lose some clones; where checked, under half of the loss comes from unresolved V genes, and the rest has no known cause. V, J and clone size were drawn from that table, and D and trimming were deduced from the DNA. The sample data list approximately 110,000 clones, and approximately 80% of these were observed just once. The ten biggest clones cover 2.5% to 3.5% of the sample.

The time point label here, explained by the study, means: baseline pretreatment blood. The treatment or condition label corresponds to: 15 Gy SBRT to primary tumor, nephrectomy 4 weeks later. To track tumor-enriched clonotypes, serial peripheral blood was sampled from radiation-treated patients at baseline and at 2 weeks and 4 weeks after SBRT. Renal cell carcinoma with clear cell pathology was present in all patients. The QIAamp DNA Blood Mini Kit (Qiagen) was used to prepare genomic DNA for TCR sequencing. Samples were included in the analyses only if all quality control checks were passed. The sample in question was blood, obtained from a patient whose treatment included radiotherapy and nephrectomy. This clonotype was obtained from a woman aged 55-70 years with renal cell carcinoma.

The nucleotides are TGTGCCACCAGCATGAACCGACTAGCCGGCACAGATACGCAGTATTTT. The resulting protein is CATSMNRLAGTDTQYF. The rearrangement combines TRBV15 with TRBJ2-3; 7 bases in between match TRBD2. CDR1 and CDR2 are drawn from the germline V gene (reference sequence): LNHNV, YYDKDF. Here V drops 4 bases and J drops 1 base, and the junction holds 8 bases not matched to any gene. There are 16 amino acids in the CDR3, from cysteine to phenylalanine inclusive. Left in the record is the CDR3 DNA by itself, 48 bases read in frame from the first base.